Below, 29 T cell receptor beta chains from the same sample are listed, as sequenced in a study of vaccination effects on CD4 cells after COVID-19. When 10 to 11 days of culture had elapsed, CD4+ T cells were isolated. Profiled with immunoSEQ multiplex PCR; TCRdb holds only in-frame clones, not every one. The repertoire holds 45,000 to 60,000 clones, with 70% to 80% as singletons. Their antigens remain unidentified. The sample consisted of CD4+ T cells from PBMCs cultured without peptide, taken before COVID-19 vaccination. The receptors were gathered from a human donor who received a COVID-19 vaccine.

This clone was seen just once. The chain couples TRBV11-2 to TRBJ2-1; D is unresolved. The germline gives CDR1 SGHAT, CDR2 FQNNGV. CDR3 length: 11 amino acids. V dropped 5 bases and J dropped 9 bases, with 8 bases sitting between them. CDR3 sequence reads: CASSLRGEQFF. CDR3 DNA: TGTGCCAGCAGCCTTCGTGGTGAGCAGTTCTTC. Using reference TRBV11-2 and TRBJ2-1 for the parts outside the CDR3, the full variable domain is EAGVAQSPRYKIIEKRQSVAFWCNPISGHATLYWYQQILGQGPKLLIQFQNNGVVDDSQLPKDRFSAERLKGVDSTLKIQPAKLEDSAVYLCASSLRGEQFFGPGTRLTVL.

V and J are TRBV29-1 and TRBJ1-6; D is ambiguous. CDR1 and CDR2 (germline): SQVTM, ANQGSEA. The V end was cut by 7 bases, the J end by 8 bases, with 15 bases between. The CDR3 spans 13 residues. DNA of the CDR3: TGCAGCGCCGCGGACTACCTGGATTCACCCCTCCACTTT. This translates into CSAADYLDSPLHF.

This chain connects TRBV24-1 to TRBJ2-1; 9 nucleotides line up with TRBD1. The ends lost 4 bases at V and 3 bases at J; junction bases unmatched: 3. This CDR3 is built from 15 residues. Germline-derived CDR1 and CDR2 are KGHDR and SFDVKD. CDR3 protein: CATSEPGQGYNEQFF. DNA of the CDR3: TGTGCCACCAGTGAACCGGGACAGGGCTACAATGAGCAGTTCTTC.

This chain joins TRBV5-1 and TRBJ1-2; the match to TRBD1 covers 11 bases. Germline lookup yields CDR1 SGHRS and CDR2 YFSETQ. The V gene end was trimmed by 4 bases and the J gene end by 8 bases; junction bases not matched to a gene: 10. This CDR3 has 15 residues. In nucleotides, the CDR3 is TGCGCCAGCAGCCCTGGACAGGGGGCGACGGAGGGCTACACCTTC. Protein product: CASSPGQGATEGYTF.

The genes are TRBV29-1 and TRBJ1-4, with 9 bases lining up with TRBD1. This CDR3 region has 13 residues. The V and J ends lost 8 bases and 8 bases, in that order; junction bases with no gene match: 9. Germline V gene data show CDR1 as SQVTM and CDR2 as ANQGSEA. As DNA, the CDR3 is TGCAGCACCAAGACAGGGGGGTCGGAAAAACTGTTTTTT. This gives the protein CSTKTGGSEKLFF.

The chain carries TRBV7-3 and TRBJ2-7, with 7 bases aligning to TRBD2. This CDR3 is 15 amino acids long. After removal of 5 bases from V and 4 bases from J, the junction contained 11 bases not matched to a gene. CDR1 SGHTA and CDR2 FQGTGA come from the germline V gene. The CDR3 is CASSQGLLPKYEQYV. The CDR3 DNA reads as TGTGCCAGCAGCCAGGGACTATTGCCTAAGTACGAGCAGTACGTC.

CDR3 residues: CATSRDGNTGELFF. In DNA form, the CDR3 reads TGTGCCACCAGCAGAGACGGCAACACCGGGGAGCTGTTTTTT. V and J are TRBV15 and TRBJ2-2; no definite D call. CDR1 LNHNV and CDR2 YYDKDF come from the germline V gene (reference sequence). The CDR3 loop spans 14 amino acids. The V end was cut by 0 bases, the J end by 2 bases, with 4 bases between.

The rearrangement joins TRBV5-1 to TRBJ1-6, with 9 bases aligning to TRBD1. Trimming removed 4 bases from V and 9 bases from J; junction bases left unmatched: 11. The CDR3 covers 16 residues. The germline gives CDR1 SGHRS, CDR2 YFSETQ. CDR3 in amino acids: CASSPQGTGSFSPLHF. DNA of the CDR3: TGCGCCAGCAGCCCCCAGGGGACAGGGTCGTTTTCACCCCTCCACTTT. Looking up the rest from reference TRBV5-1 and TRBJ1-6 gives the full variable domain: KAGVTQTPRYLIKTRGQQVTLSCSPISGHRSVSWYQQTPGQGLQFLFEYFSETQRNKGNFPGRFSGRQFSNSRSEMNVSTLELGDSALYLCASSPQGTGSFSPLHFGNGTRLTVT.

The chain employs TRBV24-1 and TRBJ1-1; D not resolved. The CDR3 runs 13 residues. CDR1 and CDR2 from the germline V gene are KGHDR and SFDVKD. Trimming left V 9 bases short and J 1 base short, with 11 bases between. CDR3 in DNA: TGTGCCACCTCTGACGATTCGAACACTGAAGCTTTCTTT. This gives the protein CATSDDSNTEAFF.

DNA of the CDR3: TGCGCCAGCAGTCAACCACCGGGTCGGGGGCCCGTCCCCACATACAATGAGCAGTTCTTC. This encodes CASSQPPGRGPVPTYNEQFF. V gene TRBV23-1 combines with J gene TRBJ2-1; D may match TRBD1 or TRBD2 (6 bases each). TRBV23-1 is an open reading frame, and its role is uncertain. V was trimmed by 2 bases and J by 4 bases, leaving 27 bases between them. This CDR3 spans 20 amino acids.

This clone occurred a few times. The chain couples TRBV30 to TRBJ2-2; 9 bases line up with TRBD1. This CDR3 contains 15 residues. Trimming took 4 bases from V and 1 from J; bases not matched to a gene: 4. The germline CDR1 and CDR2 sequences are GTSNPN and SVGIG (reference sequence). The CDR3 region is CAWTAGQGNTGELFF. In DNA form, the CDR3 reads TGTGCCTGGACAGCGGGACAGGGGAACACCGGGGAGCTGTTTTTT.

The chain uses TRBV7-8 and TRBJ1-2, with 7 bases matching TRBD1. Germline V CDR1 and CDR2: SGHVS, FQNEAQ. V shed 1 base, J shed 1 base, and the junction held 6 bases outside the gene matches. The CDR3 length is 16 residues. CDR3 bases: TGTGCCAGCAGCTTAGGGGGGACAGCCATTAACTATGGCTACACCTTC. Translating it yields CASSLGGTAINYGYTF.

The chain uses TRBV18 and TRBJ1-2, with TRBD1 matching over 7 bases. The CDR3 consists of 15 residues. Germline V gene lookup returns CDR1 KGHSH and CDR2 LQKENI. Trimming took 0 bases from V and 4 from J; bases not matched to a gene: 5. The CDR3 loop is CASSPPNRGGYGYTF. Here the CDR3 DNA reads TGTGCCAGCTCACCACCAAACAGGGGAGGCTATGGCTACACCTTC.

This clone was detected a few times. CDR3 nucleotide sequence: TGCGCCAGCAGCTCCGGGACAAACTATGGCTACACCTTC. Protein sequence: CASSSGTNYGYTF. The rearrangement links TRBV5-1 to TRBJ1-2; a weak D match, TRBD1 (6 bases). The CDR3 spans 13 residues. Per germline, CDR1 SGHRS and CDR2 YFSETQ. Trimming shortened V by 3 bases and J by 2 bases, and 8 bases separated the two germline ends. Filled out from reference TRBV5-1 and TRBJ1-2, the complete variable domain reads KAGVTQTPRYLIKTRGQQVTLSCSPISGHRSVSWYQQTPGQGLQFLFEYFSETQRNKGNFPGRFSGRQFSNSRSEMNVSTLELGDSALYLCASSSGTNYGYTFGSGTRLTVV.

The rearrangement joins TRBV9 to TRBJ1-2; 9 bases line up with TRBD1. The CDR3 spans 17 residues. J lost 5 bases, V lost 4 bases, and 15 bases had no gene match. Germline loops: CDR1 SGDLS, CDR2 YYNGEE. CDR3 sequence (DNA): TGTGCCAGCAGCACCACTCACAGGGGGCACGATGTTTATGGCTACACCTTC. Its protein is CASSTTHRGHDVYGYTF.

CDR3 sequence reads: CASSQDGSSGNTIYF. CDR3 nucleotide sequence: TGTGCCAGCAGCCAAGATGGGAGCTCTGGAAACACCATATATTTT. The chain combines TRBV3-1 (or the pseudogene TRBV3-2) with TRBJ1-3; D gene unclear. This CDR3 region has 15 residues. V was pared by 0 bases and J by 0 bases, with 6 bases between. CDR1 and CDR2 from the germline V gene are LGHDT and YNNKEL (reference sequence).

Regarding this clone: Within the sample, other DNA sequences also encode this same CDR3. This sequence joins TRBV7-2 and TRBJ1-5; 7 bases agree with TRBD1. The V segment lost 1 base and the J segment 8 bases; nucleotides outside the gene matches: 2. Germline loops: CDR1 SGHTA, CDR2 FQGNSA. The CDR3 contains 13 residues. The CDR3 spells CASSLGQGKPQHF. The CDR3 nucleotides read TGTGCCAGCAGCTTAGGACAGGGTAAGCCCCAGCATTTT.

The chain is built from TRBV12-3 or TRBV12-4 and TRBJ1-2; no definite D call. The CDR3 consists of 13 residues. V lost 1 base, J lost 2 bases, and 5 bases lay in between. The chain's CDR3 is CASSLGQNYGYTF. DNA of the CDR3: TGTGCCAGCAGTTTAGGTCAGAACTATGGCTACACCTTC.

CDR3 loop: CATSDATASNYGYTF. CDR3 coding DNA: TGTGCCACCAGTGATGCCACAGCATCTAACTATGGCTACACCTTC. V gene TRBV24-1 combines with J gene TRBJ1-2; D is unresolved. Germline V gene data show CDR1 as KGHDR and CDR2 as SFDVKD. There are 15 residues in the CDR3. V lost 3 bases and J lost 0, with 10 bases in between.

The CDR3 spells CASSPLTGPNTEAFF. The CDR3, as DNA: TGTGCCAGCAGTCCTCTGACAGGGCCGAACACTGAAGCTTTCTTT. The chain couples TRBV6-5 to TRBJ1-1, with 7 nucleotides matching TRBD1. Germline CDR1 reads MNHEY; CDR2 reads SVGAGI. V was pared by 5 bases and J by 1 base, with 7 bases of the junction left unmatched. The CDR3 spans 15 residues.

A word on this clone: Other nucleotide sequences in the sample specify the same CDR3. The chain uses TRBV18 and TRBJ2-5, with D hard to call. Germline V lookup: CDR1 KGHSH, CDR2 LQKENI. CDR3 size: 13 residues. V was clipped by 2 bases and J by 2 bases, with 6 bases between them. DNA for the CDR3: TGTGCCAGCTCACCAGGGTTTCAAGAGACCCAGTACTTC. Protein sequence: CASSPGFQETQYF.

This chain joins TRBV5-1 and TRBJ1-4; 7 bases match TRBD1. The germline CDR1 and CDR2 sequences are SGHRS and YFSETQ. Losses at the gene ends were 3 bases for V and 7 bases for J; bases not matched to a gene: 6. The CDR3 covers 14 residues. The CDR3 region has the DNA TGCGCCAGCAGCTCGGGACAGAGCGTTGAAAAACTGTTTTTT. As protein: CASSSGQSVEKLFF.

The V call is TRBV14, the J call TRBJ1-1; D remains unclear. V was clipped by 4 bases and J by 0 bases, with 9 bases between them. CDR1 and CDR2 from the germline V gene are SGHDN and FVKESK. The CDR3 length is 14 residues. The CDR3 DNA is TGTGCCAGCAGCCTAGGGAGTTTGAACACTGAAGCTTTCTTT. Its protein is CASSLGSLNTEAFF.

The sample holds a few counts of this clone. CDR3 nucleotide sequence: TGCGCCAGCAGTGAGACAGGGGGTCGCACCGGGGAGCTGTTTTTT. This sequence encodes CASSETGGRTGELFF. The chain is built from TRBV10-1 and TRBJ2-2; 8 bases are shared with TRBD1. Germline lookup yields CDR1 WNHNN and CDR2 SYGVQD (reference sequence). Germline trimming cut 2 bases from V and 4 bases from J; bases unmatched to any gene: 3. This CDR3 contains 15 residues.

V is TRBV4-2 and J is TRBJ2-2; tentatively, D is TRBD2 (5 bases). CDR3 length: 16 residues. Trimming took 7 bases from V and 3 from J, leaving 18 bases between them. Germline V CDR1 and CDR2: LGHNA, YNFKEQ. In DNA, the CDR3 is TGTGCCAGCAACCCGGGTGGTCGGGGTTACACCGGGGAGCTGTTTTTT. This encodes CASNPGGRGYTGELFF.

The chain combines TRBV5-1 with TRBJ1-4; no definite D call. Germline CDR1 SGHRS, CDR2 YFSETQ. The CDR3 is made up of 14 amino acids. Trimming stripped 1 base from V and 8 bases from J, with 12 bases between. CDR3 DNA sequence: TGCGCCAGCAGCTTGTTGAGGTCAGGCGAAAAACTGTTTTTT. As protein: CASSLLRSGEKLFF.

The chain couples TRBV5-1 to TRBJ2-5; 10 bases line up with TRBD2. Germline V CDR1 and CDR2: SGHRS, YFSETQ. The CDR3 extends over 15 amino acids. V shed 1 base, J shed 5 bases, and the junction held 5 bases outside the gene matches. CDR3 coding DNA: TGCGCCAGCAGCTTGACTAGCGGGGAGGGGGAGACCCAGTACTTC. Translated, it gives CASSLTSGEGETQYF.

The rearrangement links TRBV19 to TRBJ1-4, with D possibly TRBD1 on 6 matching bases. The CDR3 spans 16 residues. V dropped 5 bases and J dropped 3 bases, with 16 bases sitting between them. Germline V gives CDR1 LNHDA, CDR2 SQIVND (reference sequence). CDR3 protein: CASSQGGGRANEKLFF. CDR3 coding DNA: TGTGCCAGTAGTCAAGGGGGGGGGAGAGCTAATGAAAAACTGTTTTTT. Looking up the rest from reference TRBV19 and TRBJ1-4 gives the full variable domain: DGGITQSPKYLFRKEGQNVTLSCEQNLNHDAMYWYRQDPGQGLRLIYYSQIVNDFQKGDIAEGYSVSREKKESFPLTVTSAQKNPTAFYLCASSQGGGRANEKLFFGSGTQLSVL.

The V and J genes are TRBV7-3 and TRBJ2-1, with TRBD2 matching 12 bases. The CDR3 loop spans 16 amino acids. From germline, CDR1 is SGHTA and CDR2 FQGTGA. The V segment lost 2 bases and the J segment 7 bases; nucleotides outside the gene matches: 6. In nucleotides, the CDR3 is TGTGCCAGCAGCTTATCGGCTAGCGGGGGGGCGAATGAGCAGTTCTTC. This sequence encodes CASSLSASGGANEQFF.